The 3 T cell receptor beta chains presented below share a single source sample, sequenced in a study of blood T cell repertoires in COVID-19. Profiled with immunoSEQ multiplex PCR; TCRdb holds only in-frame clones, not every one. The data show around 260,000 clones, approximately 85% seen once. The sample consisted of peripheral blood. Receptors originate from a human donor in a cohort sampled during active COVID-19.

The chain couples TRBV25-1 to TRBJ2-3; 8 bases line up with TRBD2. Germline V CDR1 and CDR2: MGHDK, SYGVNS. The V gene end was trimmed by 6 bases and the J gene end by 2 bases; junction bases not matched to a gene: 7. CDR3 length equals 15 residues. CDR3 DNA: TGTGCCAGCAGGGGTACTAGCGGCCCCACAGATACGCAGTATTTT. This gives the protein CASRGTSGPTDTQYF. Full variable domain (rest looked up from reference TRBV25-1 and TRBJ2-3): EADIYQTPRYLVIGTGKKITLECSQTMGHDKMYWYQQDPGMELHLIHYSYGVNSTEKGDLSSESTVSRIRTEHFPLTLESARPSHTSQYLCASRGTSGPTDTQYFGPGTRLTVL.

The chain joins TRBV3-1 (or the pseudogene TRBV3-2) to TRBJ1-1; D gene ambiguous. Trimming took off 3 bases at V and 7 bases at J, with 9 bases between the two ends. Germline values: CDR1 LGHDT, CDR2 YNNKEL (reference sequence). The CDR3 is 12 amino acids. The DNA of the CDR3 is TGTGCCAGCAGCCATCAAGGAGGTGAAGCTTTCTTT. Its protein product is CASSHQGGEAFF.

J is TRBJ2-7 and V is TRBV7-8; TRBD2 aligns across 10 bases. The junction had 8 bases not matched to a gene; V was cut back by 8 bases and J by 1 base. This CDR3 region has 15 residues. Germline loops: CDR1 SGHVS, CDR2 FQNEAQ. This CDR3 is CASRRRAGGSYEQYF. The CDR3 DNA follows: TGTGCCAGCCGGAGGCGAGCGGGGGGGTCCTACGAGCAGTACTTC.